This T cell receptor (beta chain) was captured in a study of blood T cell repertoires in COVID-19. Study-level information: The United States, Italy and Spain supplied acute and convalescent COVID-19 samples.

The CDR3 consists of 17 residues. Germline CDR1 MGHRA, CDR2 YSYEKL. Trimming cost V 4 bases and J 8 bases; bases outside gene matches: 12. In the original workflow: The assay estimated nucleated cells by amplifying reference gene primers. Here immunoSEQ multiplex PCR was the method, and the copy in TCRdb shows in-frame clones only, minus some. That table gives V, J and clone size, and the DNA gave D and trimming. The repertoire consists of about 100,000 clones, with roughly 80% occurring once and the leading ten covering over 7.5%. Sequencing was done on a sample of peripheral blood. The V and J genes are TRBV4-1 and TRBJ2-2; 11 bases align to TRBD2. The sequence was collected from a man in his sixties with active or convalescent COVID-19. The CDR3 nucleotides are TGCGCCAGCAGCCGAGGACTAGCGGGTATACGGGCAGGGGAGCTGTTTTTT. Protein product: CASSRGLAGIRAGELFF.